Included here is one T cell receptor beta chain sequence, with context. Profiling of TCR beta VDJ combinations and CDR3 sequences used genomic DNA as template. TCRdb independently ran MiXCR on the reads; one entry per CDR3 protein. The sample shows 450,000 to 600,000 distinct CDR3 sequences, about a third of them seen only once. This sample is part of a study of CD8+CD57+ T cells in acquired aplastic anemia. Study details: Across the sorted CD4+ and CD8+ cells, DNA amounts averaged 3.2 ug.

Patients chosen for sequencing had CD8+CD57+ cells that had expanded, as shown by flow cytometry. The sequenced sample consisted of sorted CD4+, CD8+, or CD8+CD57+ T cells (not recorded which) from PBMCs. This receptor was obtained from a human donor with aplastic anemia.

CDR3 region: CAWEQGGGYEQYF. The CDR3 nucleotides are TGTGCCTGGGAACAGGGTGGGGGCTACGAGCAGTACTTC. V is TRBV30 and J is TRBJ2-7, with a tentative D call TRBD1 (6 bases). In germline, CDR1 is GTSNPN, CDR2 SVGIG (reference sequence). V gave up 5 bases and J gave up 3 bases, with 14 bases separating them. This CDR3 is 13 amino acids long.